This entry features one T cell receptor beta chain sequence. The sample belongs to a study of blood T cells in healthy people across ages. Primers used in a second PCR of about 6 to 12 cycles were a sample-barcoded 5' primer and a J-beta primer mix. Through a template-switch adaptor with 12 random nucleotides, each cDNA molecule received a tag. TCRdb reprocessed the 5' RACE reads with MiXCR, giving one entry per CDR3 protein. The sample records approximately 760,000 distinct CDR3 sequences, around 25% being singletons. The CDR3 is 14 residues long. Germline V lookup: CDR1 SQVTM, CDR2 ANQGSEA. J lost 3 bases, V lost 3 bases, and 5 bases had no gene match. These data were also filed under a second study, of T cells of mothers and their children. As that study records: A few healthy Caucasian mothers served as donors, and their six children did as well. Barcodes and 2-4 random nucleotides were added by M1S in the second PCR. Pairs that are related and pairs that are unrelated have TCR recombination output shaped similarly by thymic selection.

The TCR sequence derives from a boy aged 5-17 years in good health. The rearrangement uses TRBV29-1 and TRBJ2-7, with TRBD2 matching 10 bases. Sequenced input: blood. The CDR3 DNA follows: TGCAGCGTTGATTTAGCGGGAGGTCGCTACGAGCAGTACTTC. Its protein is CSVDLAGGRYEQYF.